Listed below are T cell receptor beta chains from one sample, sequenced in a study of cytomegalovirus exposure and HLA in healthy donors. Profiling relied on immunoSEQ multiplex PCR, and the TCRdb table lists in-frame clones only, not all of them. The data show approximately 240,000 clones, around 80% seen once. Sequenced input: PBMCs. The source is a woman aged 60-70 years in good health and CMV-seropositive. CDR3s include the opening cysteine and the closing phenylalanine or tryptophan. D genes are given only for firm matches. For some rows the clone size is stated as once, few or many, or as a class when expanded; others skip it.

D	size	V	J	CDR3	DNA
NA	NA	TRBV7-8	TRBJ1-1	CASSSESTTETNTEAFF	TGTGCCAGCAGCTCGGAATCTACGACAGAGACGAACACTGAAGCTTTCTTT
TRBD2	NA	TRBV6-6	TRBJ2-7	CASRRGGGQSYEQYF	TGTGCCTCCCGACGTGGGGGAGGGCAATCCTACGAGCAGTACTTC
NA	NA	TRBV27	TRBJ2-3	CASSVGQTYTDTQYF	TGTGCCAGCAGTGTGGGGCAGACCTACACAGATACGCAGTATTTT
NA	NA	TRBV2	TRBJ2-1	CASSVGGKSYNEQFF	TGTGCCAGCAGTGTGGGCGGGAAATCCTACAATGAGCAGTTCTTC
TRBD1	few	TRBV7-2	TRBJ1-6	CASSLRTGEGSPLHF	TGTGCCAGCAGCTTACGGACAGGGGAGGGTTCACCCCTCCACTTT
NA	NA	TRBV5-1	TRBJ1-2	CASSLAGEIFNYGYTF	TGCGCCAGCAGCTTGGCCGGGGAGATTTTTAACTATGGCTACACCTTC
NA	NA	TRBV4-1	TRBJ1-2	CASSQPYKRRELWLVTF	TGCGCCAGCAGCCAGCCGTATAAAAGGCGGGAACTATGGCTGGTCACCTTC
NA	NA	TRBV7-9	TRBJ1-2	CSSSLAAAGTF	TGTTCCAGCAGCTTAGCGGCGGCGGGGACCTTC
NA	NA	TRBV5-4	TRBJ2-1	CASGLAEYNEQFF	TGTGCCTCCGGGCTAGCAGAATACAATGAGCAGTTCTTC
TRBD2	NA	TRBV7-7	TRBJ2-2	CASSSPEAGLAMTGELFF	TGTGCCAGCAGCTCCCCTGAGGCGGGACTAGCGATGACCGGGGAGCTGTTTTTT
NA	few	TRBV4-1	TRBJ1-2	CASSQNQGPTYYGYTF	TGCGCCAGCAGCCAAAACCAGGGCCCTACCTACTATGGCTACACCTTC
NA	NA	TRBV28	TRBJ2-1	CASSLWAEARNEQFF	TGTGCCAGCAGCCTCTGGGCCGAAGCCCGCAATGAGCAGTTCTTC
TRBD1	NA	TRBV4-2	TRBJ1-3	CASSQPTGESSGNTIYF	TGTGCCAGCAGCCAACCGACAGGGGAGAGCTCTGGAAACACCATATATTTT
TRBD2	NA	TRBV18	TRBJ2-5	CASSLTSGTYQETQYF	TGTGCCAGCTCACTGACTAGCGGGACCTACCAAGAGACCCAGTACTTC
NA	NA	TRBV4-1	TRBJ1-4	CASSPFSGINEKLFF	TGCGCCAGCAGCCCATTTTCCGGGATCAATGAAAAACTGTTTTTT
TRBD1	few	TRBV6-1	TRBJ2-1	CASSGAQGSSYNEQFF	TGTGCCAGCAGTGGCGCACAGGGGAGCTCCTACAATGAGCAGTTCTTC
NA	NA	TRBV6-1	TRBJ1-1	CASSALTLNTEAFF	TGTGCCAGCAGTGCTCTTACTTTGAACACTGAAGCTTTCTTT